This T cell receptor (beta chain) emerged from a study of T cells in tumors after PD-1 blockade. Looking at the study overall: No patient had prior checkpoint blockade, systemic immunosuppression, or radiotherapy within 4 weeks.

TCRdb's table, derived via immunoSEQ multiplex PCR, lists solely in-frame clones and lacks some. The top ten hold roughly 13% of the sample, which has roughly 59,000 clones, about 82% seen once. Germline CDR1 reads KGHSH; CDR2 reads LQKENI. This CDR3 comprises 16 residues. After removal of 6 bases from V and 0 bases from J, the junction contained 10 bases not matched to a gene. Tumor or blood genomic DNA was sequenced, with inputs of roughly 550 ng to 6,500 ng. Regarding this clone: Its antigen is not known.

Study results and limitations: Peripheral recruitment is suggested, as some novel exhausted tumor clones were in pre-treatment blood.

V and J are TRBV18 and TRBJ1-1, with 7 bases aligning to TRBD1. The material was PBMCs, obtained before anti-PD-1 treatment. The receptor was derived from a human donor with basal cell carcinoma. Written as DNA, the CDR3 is TGTGCCAGCTCTCCCCAGACGACAGGGATGAACACTGAAGCTTTCTTT. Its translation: CASSPQTTGMNTEAFF.